This paragraph reports one T cell receptor beta chain. The V and J ends lost 1 base and 8 bases respectively, with 8 bases between them. Germline V gene sequence: CDR1 SEHNR, CDR2 FQNEAQ (reference sequence). The CDR3 is made up of 13 amino acids. The source of the sample is a study of blood T cell repertoires in COVID-19. Study processing details: Amplification of reference gene primers was used by the study to estimate nucleated cell counts. Profiling relied on immunoSEQ multiplex PCR, and the TCRdb table lists in-frame clones only, not all of them. The V and J calls and clone size come from that table; D and trimming were worked out from the DNA. Among around 250,000 clones, around 83% were seen once, and the ten largest hold less than 8.5%. Exposed participants came across a COVID-19 case within 2 weeks before study entry.

Sequenced sample: PBMCs or T cells enriched from blood (not recorded which). The clonotype was recovered from a woman between 45 and 65 years old who had been exposed to COVID-19. The chain is built from TRBV7-9 and TRBJ1-4; D gene ambiguous. The CDR3 coding sequence is TGTGCCAGCAGCTTAGATGGAGCGGAAAAACTGTTTTTT. Translated, it gives CASSLDGAEKLFF.